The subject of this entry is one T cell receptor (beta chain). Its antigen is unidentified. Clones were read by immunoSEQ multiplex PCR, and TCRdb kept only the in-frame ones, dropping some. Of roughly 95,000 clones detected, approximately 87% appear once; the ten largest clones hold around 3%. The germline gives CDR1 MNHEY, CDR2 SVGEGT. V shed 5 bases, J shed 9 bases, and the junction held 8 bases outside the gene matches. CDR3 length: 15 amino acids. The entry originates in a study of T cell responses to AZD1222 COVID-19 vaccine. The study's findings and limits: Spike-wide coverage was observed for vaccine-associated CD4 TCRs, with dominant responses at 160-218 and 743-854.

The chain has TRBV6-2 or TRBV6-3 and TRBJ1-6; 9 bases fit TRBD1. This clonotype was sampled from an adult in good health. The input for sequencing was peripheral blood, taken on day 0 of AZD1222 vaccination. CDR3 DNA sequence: TGTGCCAGCAGTCCCCTCCGGGACAGGGTTTCACCCCTCCACTTT. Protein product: CASSPLRDRVSPLHF.